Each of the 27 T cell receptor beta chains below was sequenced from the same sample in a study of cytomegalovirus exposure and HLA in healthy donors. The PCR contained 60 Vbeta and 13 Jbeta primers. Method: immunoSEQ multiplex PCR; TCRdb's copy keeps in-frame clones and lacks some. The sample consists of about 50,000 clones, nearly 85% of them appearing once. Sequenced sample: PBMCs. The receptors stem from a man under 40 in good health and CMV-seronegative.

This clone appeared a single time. CDR3 sequence (DNA): TGTGCCAGCAGCCCAACCTTGTGGCGGGAGGCGGCCAAAAACATTCAGTACTTC. Translating gives CASSPTLWREAAKNIQYF. This chain links TRBV7-6 with TRBJ2-4, with 8 bases matching TRBD2. The CDR3 contains 18 residues. V lost 5 bases and J lost 1; bases outside the gene matches: 13. Germline V gene data show CDR1 as SGHVS and CDR2 as FNYEAQ.

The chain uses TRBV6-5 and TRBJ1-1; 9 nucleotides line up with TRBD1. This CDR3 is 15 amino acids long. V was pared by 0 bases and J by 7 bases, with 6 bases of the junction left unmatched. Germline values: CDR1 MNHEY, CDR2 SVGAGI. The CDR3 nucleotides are TGTGCCAGCAGTTACTCGTCACAGGGGGCCGGTGAAGCTTTCTTT. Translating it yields CASSYSSQGAGEAFF.

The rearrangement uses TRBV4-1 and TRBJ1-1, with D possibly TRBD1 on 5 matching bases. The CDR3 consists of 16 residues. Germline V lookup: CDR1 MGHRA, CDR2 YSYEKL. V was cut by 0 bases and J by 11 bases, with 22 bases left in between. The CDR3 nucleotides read TGCGCCAGCAGCCAAGATATCATCAGGGCGGGACGGCTGGCTTTCTTT. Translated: CASSQDIIRAGRLAFF.

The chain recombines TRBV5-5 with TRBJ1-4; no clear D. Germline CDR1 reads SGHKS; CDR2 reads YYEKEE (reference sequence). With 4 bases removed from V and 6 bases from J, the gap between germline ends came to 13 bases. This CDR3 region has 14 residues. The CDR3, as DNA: TGTGCCAGCAGCCTCGAGTCGCAATATGAAAAACTGTTTTTT. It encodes CASSLESQYEKLFF. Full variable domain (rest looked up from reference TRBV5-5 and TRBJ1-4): DAGVTQSPTHLIKTRGQQVTLRCSPISGHKSVSWYQQVLGQGPQFIFQYYEKEERGRGNFPDRFSARQFPNYSSELNVNALLLGDSALYLCASSLESQYEKLFFGSGTQLSVL.

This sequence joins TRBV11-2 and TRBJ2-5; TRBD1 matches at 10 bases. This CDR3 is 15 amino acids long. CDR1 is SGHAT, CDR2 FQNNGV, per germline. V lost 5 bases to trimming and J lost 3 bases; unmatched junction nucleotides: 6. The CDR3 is CASSPRTGGEETQYF. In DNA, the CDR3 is TGTGCCAGCAGCCCCCGGACAGGGGGGGAAGAGACCCAGTACTTC.

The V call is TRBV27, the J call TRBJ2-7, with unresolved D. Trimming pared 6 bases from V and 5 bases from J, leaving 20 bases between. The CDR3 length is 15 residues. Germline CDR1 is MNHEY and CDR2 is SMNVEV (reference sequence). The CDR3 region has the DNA TGTGCCAGCAGCCTTTCCTCCCCTACTCGGGACGAGCAGTACTTC. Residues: CASSLSSPTRDEQYF.

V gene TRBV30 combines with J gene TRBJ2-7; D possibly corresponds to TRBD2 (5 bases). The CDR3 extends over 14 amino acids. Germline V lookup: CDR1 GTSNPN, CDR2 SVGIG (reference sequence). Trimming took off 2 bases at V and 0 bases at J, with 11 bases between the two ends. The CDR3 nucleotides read TGTGCCTGGAGTTACCGGGGTTCCTCCTACGAGCAGTACTTC. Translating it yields CAWSYRGSSYEQYF. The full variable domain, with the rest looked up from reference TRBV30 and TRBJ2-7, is SQTIHQWPATLVQPVGSPLSLECTVEGTSNPNLYWYRQAAGRGLQLLFYSVGIGQISSEVPQNLSASRPQDRQFILSSKKLLLSDSGFYLCAWSYRGSSYEQYFGPGTRLTVT.

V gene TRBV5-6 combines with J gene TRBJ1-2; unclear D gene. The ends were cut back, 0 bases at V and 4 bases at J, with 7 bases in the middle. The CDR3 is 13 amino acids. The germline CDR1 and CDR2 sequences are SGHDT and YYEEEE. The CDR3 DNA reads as TGTGCCAGCAGCTTGGGGGGAGTCTATGGCTACACCTTC. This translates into CASSLGGVYGYTF. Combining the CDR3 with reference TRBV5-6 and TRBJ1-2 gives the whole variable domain DAGVTQSPTHLIKTRGQQVTLRCSPKSGHDTVSWYQQALGQGPQFIFQYYEEEERQRGNFPDRFSGHQFPNYSSELNVNALLLGDSALYLCASSLGGVYGYTFGSGTRLTVV.

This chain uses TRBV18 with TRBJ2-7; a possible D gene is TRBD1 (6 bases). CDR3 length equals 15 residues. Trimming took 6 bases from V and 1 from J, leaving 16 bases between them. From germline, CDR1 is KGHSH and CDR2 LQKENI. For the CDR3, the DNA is TGTGCCAGCTCCCCGAGTATGGGGGCGTCCTACGAGCAGTACTTC. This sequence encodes CASSPSMGASYEQYF.

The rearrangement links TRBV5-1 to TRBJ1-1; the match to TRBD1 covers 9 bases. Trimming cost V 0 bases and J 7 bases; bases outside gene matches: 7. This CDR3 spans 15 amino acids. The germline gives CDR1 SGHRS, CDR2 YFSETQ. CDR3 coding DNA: TGCGCCAGCAGCTTGGAAGGGACAGGGCAGTTTGAAGCTTTCTTT. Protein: CASSLEGTGQFEAFF.

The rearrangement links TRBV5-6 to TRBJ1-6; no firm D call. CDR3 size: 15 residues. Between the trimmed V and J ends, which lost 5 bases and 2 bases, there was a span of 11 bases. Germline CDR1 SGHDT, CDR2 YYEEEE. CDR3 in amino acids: CASRNARTYNSPLHF. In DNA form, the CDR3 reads TGTGCCAGCAGAAATGCGAGGACCTATAATTCACCCCTCCACTTT.

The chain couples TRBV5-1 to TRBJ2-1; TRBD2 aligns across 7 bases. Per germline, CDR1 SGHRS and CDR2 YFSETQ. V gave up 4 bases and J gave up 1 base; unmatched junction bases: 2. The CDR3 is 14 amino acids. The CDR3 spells CASSGRESYNEQFF. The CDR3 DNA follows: TGCGCCAGCAGCGGGCGGGAGTCCTACAATGAGCAGTTCTTC.

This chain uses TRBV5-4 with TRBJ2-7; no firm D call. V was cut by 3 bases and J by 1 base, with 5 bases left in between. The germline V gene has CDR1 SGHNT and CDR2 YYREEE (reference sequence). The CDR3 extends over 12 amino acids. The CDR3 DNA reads TGTGCCAGCAGCTCAGGTTCCTACGAGCAGTACTTC. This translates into CASSSGSYEQYF.

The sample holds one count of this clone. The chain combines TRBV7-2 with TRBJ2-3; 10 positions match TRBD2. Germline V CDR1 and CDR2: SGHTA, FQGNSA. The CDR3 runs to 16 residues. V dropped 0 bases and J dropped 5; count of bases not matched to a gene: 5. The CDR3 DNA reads TGTGCCAGCAGCTTAGCGGCTAGCGGGAGTGGAGATACGCAGTATTTT. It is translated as CASSLAASGSGDTQYF.

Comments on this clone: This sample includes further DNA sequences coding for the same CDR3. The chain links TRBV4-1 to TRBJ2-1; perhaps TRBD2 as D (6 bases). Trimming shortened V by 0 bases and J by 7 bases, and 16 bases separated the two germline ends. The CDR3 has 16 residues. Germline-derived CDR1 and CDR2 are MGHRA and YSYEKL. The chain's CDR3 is CASSQDLTGGRNEQFF. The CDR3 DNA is TGCGCCAGCAGCCAAGATCTAACAGGAGGGCGGAATGAGCAGTTCTTC.

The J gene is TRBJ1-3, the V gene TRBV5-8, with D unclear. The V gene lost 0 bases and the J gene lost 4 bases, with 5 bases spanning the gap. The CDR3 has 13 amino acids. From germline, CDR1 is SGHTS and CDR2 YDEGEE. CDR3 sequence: CASSLGGGNTIYF. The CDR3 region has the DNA TGTGCCAGCAGCTTGGGAGGAGGAAACACCATATATTTT. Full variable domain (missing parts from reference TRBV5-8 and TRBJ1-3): EAGVTQSPTHLIKTRGQQATLRCSPISGHTSVYWYQQALGLGLQFLLWYDEGEERNRGNFPPRFSGRQFPNYSSELNVNALELEDSALYLCASSLGGGNTIYFGEGSWLTVV.

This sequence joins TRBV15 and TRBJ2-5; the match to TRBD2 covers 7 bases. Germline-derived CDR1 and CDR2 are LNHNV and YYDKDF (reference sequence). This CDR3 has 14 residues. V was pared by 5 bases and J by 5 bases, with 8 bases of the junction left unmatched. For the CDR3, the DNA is TGTGCCACCAGCTCATCGGGGGGTAGCGAGACCCAGTACTTC. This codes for CATSSSGGSETQYF.

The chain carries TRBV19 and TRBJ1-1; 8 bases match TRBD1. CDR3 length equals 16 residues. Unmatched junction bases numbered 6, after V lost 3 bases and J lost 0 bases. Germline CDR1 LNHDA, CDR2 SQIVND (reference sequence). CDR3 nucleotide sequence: TGTGCCAGTAGTATTCTATGGACAGGGATGAACACTGAAGCTTTCTTT. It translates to CASSILWTGMNTEAFF.

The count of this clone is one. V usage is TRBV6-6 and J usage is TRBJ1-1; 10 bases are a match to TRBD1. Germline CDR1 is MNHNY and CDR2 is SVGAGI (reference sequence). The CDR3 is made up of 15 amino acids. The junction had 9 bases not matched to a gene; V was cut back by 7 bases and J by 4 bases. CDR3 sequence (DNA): TGTGCCAGCAACGAACCGGGACAGGGGTTCACTGAAGCTTTCTTT. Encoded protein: CASNEPGQGFTEAFF.

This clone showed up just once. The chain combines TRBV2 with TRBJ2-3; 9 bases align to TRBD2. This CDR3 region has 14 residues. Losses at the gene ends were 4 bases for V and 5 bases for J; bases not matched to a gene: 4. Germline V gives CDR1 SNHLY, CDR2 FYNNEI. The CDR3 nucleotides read TGTGCCAGCAGTGGGACTAGCGAGGAAGATACGCAGTATTTT. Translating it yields CASSGTSEEDTQYF.

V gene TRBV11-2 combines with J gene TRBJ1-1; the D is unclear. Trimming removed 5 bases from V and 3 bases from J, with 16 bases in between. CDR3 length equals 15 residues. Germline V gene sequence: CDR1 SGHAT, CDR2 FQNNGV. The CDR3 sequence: CASSPGVGLDTEAFF. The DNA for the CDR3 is TGTGCCAGCAGCCCAGGCGTTGGGTTAGACACTGAAGCTTTCTTT.

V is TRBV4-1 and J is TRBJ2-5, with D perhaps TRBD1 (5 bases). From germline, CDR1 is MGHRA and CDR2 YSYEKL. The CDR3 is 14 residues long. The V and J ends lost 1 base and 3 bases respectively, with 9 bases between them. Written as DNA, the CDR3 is TGCGCCAGCAGCCAAGGACAGTCCGAAGAGACCCAGTACTTC. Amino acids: CASSQGQSEETQYF.

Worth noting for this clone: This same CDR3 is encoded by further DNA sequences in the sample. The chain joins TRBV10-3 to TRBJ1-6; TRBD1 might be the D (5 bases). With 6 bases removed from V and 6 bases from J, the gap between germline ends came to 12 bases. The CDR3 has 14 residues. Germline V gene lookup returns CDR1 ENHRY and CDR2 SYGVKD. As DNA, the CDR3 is TGTGCCATCAGCCAGGAGGGGACTAATTCACCCCTCCACTTT. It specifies CAISQEGTNSPLHF.

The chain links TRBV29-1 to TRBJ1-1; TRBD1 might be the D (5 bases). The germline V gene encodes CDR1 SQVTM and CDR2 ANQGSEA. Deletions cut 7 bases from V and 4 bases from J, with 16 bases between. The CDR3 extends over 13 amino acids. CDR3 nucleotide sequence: TGCAGCGGTCAACAGGCATTGGGCACTGAAGCTTTCTTT. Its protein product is CSGQQALGTEAFF.

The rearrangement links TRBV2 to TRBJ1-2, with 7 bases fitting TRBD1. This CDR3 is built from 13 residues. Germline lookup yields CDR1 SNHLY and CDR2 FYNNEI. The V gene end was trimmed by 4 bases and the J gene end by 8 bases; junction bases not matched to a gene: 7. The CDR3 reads CASSAAGQRGYTF. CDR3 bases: TGTGCCAGCAGTGCCGCGGGACAGCGGGGCTACACCTTC.

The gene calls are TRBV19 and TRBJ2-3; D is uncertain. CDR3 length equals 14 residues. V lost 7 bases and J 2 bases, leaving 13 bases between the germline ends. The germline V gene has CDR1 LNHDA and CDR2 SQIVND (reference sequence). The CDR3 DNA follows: TGTGCCAGTACGGGTGATACCCTCACAGATACGCAGTATTTT. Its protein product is CASTGDTLTDTQYF.

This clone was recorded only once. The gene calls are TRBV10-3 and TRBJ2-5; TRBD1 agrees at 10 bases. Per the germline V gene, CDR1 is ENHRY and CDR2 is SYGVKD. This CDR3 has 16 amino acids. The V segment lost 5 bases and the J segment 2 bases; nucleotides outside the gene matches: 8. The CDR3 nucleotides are TGTGCCATCAGTTTAACCGGGACAGGGGCGCAAGAGACCCAGTACTTC. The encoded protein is CAISLTGTGAQETQYF.